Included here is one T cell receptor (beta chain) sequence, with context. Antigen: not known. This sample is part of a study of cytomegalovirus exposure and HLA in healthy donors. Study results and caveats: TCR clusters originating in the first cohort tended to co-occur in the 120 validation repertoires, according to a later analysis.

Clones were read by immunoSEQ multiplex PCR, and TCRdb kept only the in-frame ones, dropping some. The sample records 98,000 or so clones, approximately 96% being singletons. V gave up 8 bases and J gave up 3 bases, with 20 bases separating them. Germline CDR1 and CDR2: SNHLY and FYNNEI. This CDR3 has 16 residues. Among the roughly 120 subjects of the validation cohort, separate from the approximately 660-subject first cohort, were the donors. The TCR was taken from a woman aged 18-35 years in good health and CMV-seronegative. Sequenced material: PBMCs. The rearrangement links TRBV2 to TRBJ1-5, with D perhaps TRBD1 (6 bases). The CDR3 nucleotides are TGTGCCAGCTCAGGGGACCGAGTTACGACCAATCAGCCCCAGCATTTT. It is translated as CASSGDRVTTNQPQHF.